The 6 T cell receptor beta chains given below trace back to one sample, sequenced in a study of blood T cell repertoires in COVID-19. TCRdb's copy holds only in-frame clones and misses some; the assay was immunoSEQ multiplex PCR. The sample yields about 170,000 clones, 85% to 90% seen once. Sequencing used peripheral blood. The receptors here all came from a woman between 55 and 75 years old with COVID-19, enrolled during active disease.

The chain has TRBV5-1 and TRBJ1-1, with 7 bases lining up with TRBD1. CDR1 is SGHRS and CDR2 is YFSETQ in the germline V gene. V dropped 5 bases and J dropped 3; count of bases not matched to a gene: 4. The CDR3 length is 13 residues. Written as DNA, the CDR3 is TGCGCCAGCAGGTCGGGACAGTACACTGAAGCTTTCTTT. This codes for CASRSGQYTEAFF.

As regards this clone: Its ends do not fully match the called genes, so a read error is possible. The chain combines TRBV19 with TRBJ1-4, with 9 bases aligning to TRBD1. The germline CDR1 and CDR2 sequences are LNHDA and SQIVND (reference sequence). The CDR3 sequence is 13 residues long. The CDR3 spells CASNTYPPGQGFF. The CDR3 bases are TGTGCCAGTAACACCTATCCCCCTGGACAGGGGTTCTTT.

This clone has just one count. Other nucleotide sequences in the sample specify the same CDR3. V and J are TRBV30 and TRBJ1-4, with TRBD1 identical over 10 bases. Germline V lookup: CDR1 GTSNPN, CDR2 SVGIG (reference sequence). CDR3 length equals 14 residues. V was pared by 1 base and J by 7 bases, with 3 bases of the junction left unmatched. CDR3 bases: TGTGCCTGGAGTGGACAGGGGGCTGGTGAAAAACTGTTTTTT. Translation gives CAWSGQGAGEKLFF.

The J gene is TRBJ2-2, the V gene TRBV19, with TRBD2 matching over 10 bases. The length of the CDR3 is 16 residues. CDR1 and CDR2 from the germline V gene are LNHDA and SQIVND (reference sequence). V was clipped by 7 bases and J by 1 base; unmatched bases: 6. CDR3 nucleotides: TGTGCCAGTAAGAAGCGGGAGGGAGGGAACACCGGGGAGCTGTTTTTT. Amino acids: CASKKREGGNTGELFF.

The J gene is TRBJ1-1, the V gene TRBV10-3; 12 bases line up with TRBD1. The CDR3 is 15 residues long. V was clipped by 4 bases and J by 8 bases; unmatched bases: 8. The germline gives CDR1 ENHRY, CDR2 SYGVKD. The CDR3 loop is CAISVVGQGAGEAFF. The DNA for the CDR3 is TGTGCCATCAGTGTGGTGGGACAGGGGGCGGGAGAAGCTTTCTTT.

The chain carries TRBV19 and TRBJ1-2; D not certain. The CDR3 runs to 12 residues. The V end was cut by 2 bases, the J end by 4 bases, with 5 bases between. Germline V gives CDR1 LNHDA, CDR2 SQIVND (reference sequence). DNA of the CDR3: TGTGCCAGTAGTATAACGGTCTATGGCTACACCTTC. Its translation: CASSITVYGYTF.